This section outlines one TCR beta chain sequence together with its context. This entry belongs to a study of blood T cell repertoires in COVID-19. On the study more broadly: Sites across the United States, Italy and Spain contributed samples from acute and convalescent COVID-19. T cells, B-cell-depleted T cells, or PBMCs provided the cDNA or gDNA that served as material.

The CDR3 consists of 15 residues. From germline, CDR1 is MGHRA and CDR2 YSYEKL. Trimming took 1 base from V and 4 from J; bases not matched to a gene: 3. Authors' processing steps: The authors estimated nucleated cell counts from reference gene primer amplification. Clones were sequenced by immunoSEQ multiplex PCR, and TCRdb holds only the in-frame ones, with some missing. That table is the source of V, J and clone size, and D and trimming were worked out from the DNA. The sample lists around 150,000 clones; around nine tenths were seen once. This receptor was taken from a woman between 35 and 50 years old with acute or convalescent COVID-19. Input material: peripheral blood. The gene calls are TRBV4-1 and TRBJ1-4; TRBD1 matches at 7 bases. CDR3 residues: CASSQGGGFNEKLFF. The CDR3 DNA reads as TGCGCCAGCAGCCAAGGAGGGGGCTTTAATGAAAAACTGTTTTTT.